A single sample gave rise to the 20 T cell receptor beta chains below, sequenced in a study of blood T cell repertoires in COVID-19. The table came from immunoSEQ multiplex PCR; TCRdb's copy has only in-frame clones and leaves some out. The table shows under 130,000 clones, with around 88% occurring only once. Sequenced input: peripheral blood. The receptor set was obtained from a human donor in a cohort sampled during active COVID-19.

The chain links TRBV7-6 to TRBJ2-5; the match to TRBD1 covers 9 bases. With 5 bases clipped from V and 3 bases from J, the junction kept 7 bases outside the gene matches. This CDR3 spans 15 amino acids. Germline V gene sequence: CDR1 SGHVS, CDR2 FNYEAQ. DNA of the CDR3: TGTGCCAGCAGCCTCTCGGACAGGGGAGAAGAGACCCAGTACTTC. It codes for CASSLSDRGEETQYF.

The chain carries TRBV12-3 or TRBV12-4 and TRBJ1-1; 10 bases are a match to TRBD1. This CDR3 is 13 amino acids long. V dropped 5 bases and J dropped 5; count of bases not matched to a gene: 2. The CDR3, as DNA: TGTGCCAGCAGTGACAGGGGGCTGACTGAAGCTTTCTTT. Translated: CASSDRGLTEAFF.

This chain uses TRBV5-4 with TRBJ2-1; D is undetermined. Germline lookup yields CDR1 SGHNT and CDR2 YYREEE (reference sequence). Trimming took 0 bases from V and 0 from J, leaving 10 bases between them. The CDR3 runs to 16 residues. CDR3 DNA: TGTGCCAGCAGCTTGGAGATTATTAGCTCCTACAATGAGCAGTTCTTC. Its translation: CASSLEIISSYNEQFF.

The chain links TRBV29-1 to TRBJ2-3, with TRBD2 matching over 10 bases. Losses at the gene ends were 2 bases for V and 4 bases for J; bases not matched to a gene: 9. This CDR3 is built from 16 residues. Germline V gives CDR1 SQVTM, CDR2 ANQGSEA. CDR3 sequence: CSVEYDSSGGPDTQYF. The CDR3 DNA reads TGCAGCGTTGAATACGACTCTAGCGGGGGACCAGATACGCAGTATTTT.

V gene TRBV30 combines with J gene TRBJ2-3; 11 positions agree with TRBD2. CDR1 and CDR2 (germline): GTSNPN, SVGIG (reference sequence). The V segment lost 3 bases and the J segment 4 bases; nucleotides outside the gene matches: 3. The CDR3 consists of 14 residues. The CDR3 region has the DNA TGTGCCTGGAGCCTTAGCGGGGGGGCAGATACGCAGTATTTT. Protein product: CAWSLSGGADTQYF.

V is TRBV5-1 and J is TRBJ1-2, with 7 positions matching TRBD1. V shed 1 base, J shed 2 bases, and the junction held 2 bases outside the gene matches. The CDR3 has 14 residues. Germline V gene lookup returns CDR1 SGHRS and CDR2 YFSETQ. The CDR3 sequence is CASSLSTGNYGYTF. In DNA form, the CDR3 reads TGCGCCAGCAGCTTGTCGACAGGGAACTATGGCTACACCTTC.

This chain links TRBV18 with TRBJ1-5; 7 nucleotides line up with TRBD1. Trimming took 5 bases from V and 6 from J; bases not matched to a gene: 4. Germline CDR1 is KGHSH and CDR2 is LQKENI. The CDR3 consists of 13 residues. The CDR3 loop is CASSNQGGQPQHF. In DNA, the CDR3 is TGTGCCAGCTCAAACCAGGGGGGTCAGCCCCAGCATTTT.

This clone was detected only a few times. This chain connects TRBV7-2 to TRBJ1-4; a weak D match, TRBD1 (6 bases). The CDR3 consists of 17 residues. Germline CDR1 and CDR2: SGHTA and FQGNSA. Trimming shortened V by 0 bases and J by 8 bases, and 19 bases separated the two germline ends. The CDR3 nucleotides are TGTGCCAGCAGCTTAGCCCCGGGACAAGTGGGGGGGGAAAAACTGTTTTTT. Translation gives CASSLAPGQVGGEKLFF.

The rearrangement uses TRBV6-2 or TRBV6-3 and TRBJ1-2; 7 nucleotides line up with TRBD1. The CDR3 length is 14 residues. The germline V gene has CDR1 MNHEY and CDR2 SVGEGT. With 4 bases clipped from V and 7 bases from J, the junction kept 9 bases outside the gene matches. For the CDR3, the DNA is TGTGCCAGCAGTTCCATTCAGGGGGATCGTGGCTACACCTTC. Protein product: CASSSIQGDRGYTF.

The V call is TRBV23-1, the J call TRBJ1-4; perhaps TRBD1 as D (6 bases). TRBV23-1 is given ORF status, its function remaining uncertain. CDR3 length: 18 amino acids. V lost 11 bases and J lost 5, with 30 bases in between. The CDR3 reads CAPNYLYRAGERNEKLFF. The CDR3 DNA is TGCGCCCCCAATTATCTTTACAGGGCCGGGGAGAGAAATGAAAAACTGTTTTTT.

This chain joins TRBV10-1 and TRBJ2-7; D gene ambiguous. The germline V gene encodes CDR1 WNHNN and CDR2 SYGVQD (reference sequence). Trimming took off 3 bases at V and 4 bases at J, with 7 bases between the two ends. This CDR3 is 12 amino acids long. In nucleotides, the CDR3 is TGCGCCAGCAGTGATCTCCCTTACGAGCAGTACTTC. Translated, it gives CASSDLPYEQYF.

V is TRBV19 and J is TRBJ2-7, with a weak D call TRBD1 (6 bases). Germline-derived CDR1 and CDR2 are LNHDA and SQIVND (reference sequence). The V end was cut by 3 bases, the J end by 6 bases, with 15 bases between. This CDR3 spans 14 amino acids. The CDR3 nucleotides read TGTGCCAGTAGTATGGGACAAGGGACGGGCGAGCAGTACTTC. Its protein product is CASSMGQGTGEQYF.

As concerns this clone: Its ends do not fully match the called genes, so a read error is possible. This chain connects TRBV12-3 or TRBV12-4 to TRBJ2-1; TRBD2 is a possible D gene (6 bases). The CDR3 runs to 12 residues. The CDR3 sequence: CASSLAGGARLF. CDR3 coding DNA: TGTGCCAGCAGTTTAGCGGGCGGGGCTAGGCTCTTC.

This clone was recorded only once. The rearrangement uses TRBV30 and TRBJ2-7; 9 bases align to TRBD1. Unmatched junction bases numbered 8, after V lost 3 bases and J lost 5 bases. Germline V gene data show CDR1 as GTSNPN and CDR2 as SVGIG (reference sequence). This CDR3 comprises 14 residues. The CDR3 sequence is CAWSAGTGIDEQYF. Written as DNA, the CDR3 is TGTGCCTGGAGCGCCGGGACAGGGATCGACGAGCAGTACTTC.

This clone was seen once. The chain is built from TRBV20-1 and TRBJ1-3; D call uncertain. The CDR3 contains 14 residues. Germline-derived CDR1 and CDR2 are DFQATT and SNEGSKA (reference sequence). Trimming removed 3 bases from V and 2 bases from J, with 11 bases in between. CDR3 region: CSASLELAGNTIYF. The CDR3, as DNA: TGCAGTGCTAGTTTGGAGCTCGCTGGAAACACCATATATTTT.

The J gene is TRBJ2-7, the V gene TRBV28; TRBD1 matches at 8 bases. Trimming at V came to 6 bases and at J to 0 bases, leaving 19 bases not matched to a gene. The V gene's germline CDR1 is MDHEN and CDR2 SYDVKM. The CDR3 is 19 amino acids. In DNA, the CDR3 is TGTGCCAGCAGCCCCAGACAGGGGTTGACGCTAAAAAGCTCCTACGAGCAGTACTTC. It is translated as CASSPRQGLTLKSSYEQYF.

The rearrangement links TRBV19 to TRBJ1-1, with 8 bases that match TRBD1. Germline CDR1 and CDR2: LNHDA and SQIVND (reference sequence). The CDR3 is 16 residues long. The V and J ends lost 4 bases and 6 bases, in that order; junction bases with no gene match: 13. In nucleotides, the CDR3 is TGTGCCAGTAGTACAGGACAGGGATCGGGAATCGCTGAAGCTTTCTTT. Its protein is CASSTGQGSGIAEAFF.

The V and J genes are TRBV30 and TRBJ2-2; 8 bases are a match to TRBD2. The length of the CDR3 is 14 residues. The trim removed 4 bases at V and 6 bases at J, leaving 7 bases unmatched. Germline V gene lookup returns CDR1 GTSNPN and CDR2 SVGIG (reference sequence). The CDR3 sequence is CAWNPGGRPGELFF. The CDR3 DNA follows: TGTGCCTGGAATCCGGGAGGGCGACCCGGGGAGCTGTTTTTT.

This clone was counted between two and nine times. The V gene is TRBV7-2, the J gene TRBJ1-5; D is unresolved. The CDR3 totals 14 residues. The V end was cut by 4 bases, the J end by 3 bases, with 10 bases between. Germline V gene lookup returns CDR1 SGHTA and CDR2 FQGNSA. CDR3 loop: CASSSPRPNQPQHF. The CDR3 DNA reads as TGTGCCAGCAGCTCACCTAGGCCCAATCAGCCCCAGCATTTT.

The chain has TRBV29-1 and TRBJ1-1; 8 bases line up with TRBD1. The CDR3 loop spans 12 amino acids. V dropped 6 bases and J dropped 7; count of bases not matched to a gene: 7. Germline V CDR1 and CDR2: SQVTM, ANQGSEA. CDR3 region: CSVQGQGGEAFF. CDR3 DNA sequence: TGCAGCGTCCAAGGACAGGGCGGTGAAGCTTTCTTT.